This TCR beta chain emerged from a study of radiotherapy plus CTLA-4 blockade in lung cancer. About the study: Objective responses were observed in 15% to 20% of patients, and disease control was achieved by about 30%.

V was clipped by 3 bases and J by 1 base; unmatched bases: 8. The CDR3 spans 17 residues. Germline loops: CDR1 SGHRS, CDR2 YFSETQ. Here immunoSEQ multiplex PCR was the method, and the copy in TCRdb shows in-frame clones only, minus some. The sample carries approximately 85,000 clones, 70% to 90% recorded once. Concerning this clone: Its target is not known.

Whole-study results and caveats: Best predicting response, reportedly, were early blood T cell clone dynamics, with interferon-beta. Subsequent to radiotherapy plus ipilimumab, tumor-derived TCR clones underwent expansion in blood.

This clonotype was obtained from a human donor with non-small cell lung cancer who had a partial response to radiotherapy plus ipilimumab. This specimen consisted of peripheral blood, obtained from a patient treated with radiotherapy plus ipilimumab. V gene TRBV5-1 combines with J gene TRBJ2-1; TRBD1 matches at 9 bases. DNA for the CDR3: TGCGCCAGCAGCTCACGTGGGGACAGGGTATCCTACAATGAGCAGTTCTTC. This translates into CASSSRGDRVSYNEQFF.